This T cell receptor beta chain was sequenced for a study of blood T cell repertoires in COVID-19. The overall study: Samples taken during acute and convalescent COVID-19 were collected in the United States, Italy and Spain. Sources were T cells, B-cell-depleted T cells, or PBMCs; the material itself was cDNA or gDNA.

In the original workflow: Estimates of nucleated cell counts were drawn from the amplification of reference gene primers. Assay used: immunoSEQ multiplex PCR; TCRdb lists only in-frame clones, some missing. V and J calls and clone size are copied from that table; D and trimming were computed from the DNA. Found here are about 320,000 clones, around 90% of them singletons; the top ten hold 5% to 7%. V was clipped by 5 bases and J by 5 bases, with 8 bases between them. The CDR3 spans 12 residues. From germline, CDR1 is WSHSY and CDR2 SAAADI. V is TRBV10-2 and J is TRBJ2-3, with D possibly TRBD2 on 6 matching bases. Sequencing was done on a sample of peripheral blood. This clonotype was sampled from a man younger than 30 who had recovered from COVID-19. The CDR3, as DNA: TGCGCCAGCAGTCCGGGACTAGATACGCAGTATTTT. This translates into CASSPGLDTQYF.